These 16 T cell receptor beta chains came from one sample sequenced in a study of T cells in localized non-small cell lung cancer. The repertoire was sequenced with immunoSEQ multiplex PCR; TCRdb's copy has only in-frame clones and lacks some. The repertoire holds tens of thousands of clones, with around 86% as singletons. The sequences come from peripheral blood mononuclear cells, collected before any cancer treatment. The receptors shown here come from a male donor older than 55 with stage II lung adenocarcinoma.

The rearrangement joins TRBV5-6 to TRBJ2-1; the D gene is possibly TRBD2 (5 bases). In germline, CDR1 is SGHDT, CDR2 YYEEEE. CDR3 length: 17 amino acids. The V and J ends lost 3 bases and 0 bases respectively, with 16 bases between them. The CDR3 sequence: CASSWELASNSYNEQFF. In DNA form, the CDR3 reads TGTGCCAGCAGCTGGGAGCTAGCCTCTAACTCCTACAATGAGCAGTTCTTC. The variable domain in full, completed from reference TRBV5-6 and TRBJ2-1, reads DAGVTQSPTHLIKTRGQQVTLRCSPKSGHDTVSWYQQALGQGPQFIFQYYEEEERQRGNFPDRFSGHQFPNYSSELNVNALLLGDSALYLCASSWELASNSYNEQFFGPGTRLTVL.

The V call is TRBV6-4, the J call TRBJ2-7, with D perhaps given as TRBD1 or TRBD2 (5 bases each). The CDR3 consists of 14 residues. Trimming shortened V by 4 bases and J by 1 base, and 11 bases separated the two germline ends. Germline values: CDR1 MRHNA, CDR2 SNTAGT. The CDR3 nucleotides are TGTGCCAGCAGTGGGGGCCGGGGATCCTACGAGCAGTACTTC. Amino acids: CASSGGRGSYEQYF.

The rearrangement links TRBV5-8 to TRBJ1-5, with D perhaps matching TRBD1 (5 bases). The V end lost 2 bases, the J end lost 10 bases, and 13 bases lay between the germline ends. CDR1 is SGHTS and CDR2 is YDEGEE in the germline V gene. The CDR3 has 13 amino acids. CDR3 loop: CASSFGKGEPQHF. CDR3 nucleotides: TGTGCCAGCAGCTTCGGAAAAGGGGAACCCCAGCATTTT.

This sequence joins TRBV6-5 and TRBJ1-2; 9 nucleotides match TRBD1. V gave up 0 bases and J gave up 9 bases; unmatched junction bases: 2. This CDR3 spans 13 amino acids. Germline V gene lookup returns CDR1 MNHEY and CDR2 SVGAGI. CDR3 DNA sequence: TGTGCCAGCAGTTACTCGGACAGGGGAAGCTACACCTTC. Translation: CASSYSDRGSYTF.

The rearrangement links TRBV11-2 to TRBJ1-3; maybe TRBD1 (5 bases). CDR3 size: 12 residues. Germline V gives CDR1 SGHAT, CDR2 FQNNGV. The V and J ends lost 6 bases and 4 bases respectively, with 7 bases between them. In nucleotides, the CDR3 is TGTGCCAGCAGGGGACCGGGAAACACCATATATTTT. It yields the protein CASRGPGNTIYF.

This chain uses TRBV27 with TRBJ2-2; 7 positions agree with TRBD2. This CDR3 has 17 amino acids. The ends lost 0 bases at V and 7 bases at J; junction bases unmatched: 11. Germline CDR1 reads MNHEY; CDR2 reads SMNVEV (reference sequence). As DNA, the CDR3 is TGTGCCAGCAGTTTATCGCCCCGGGGAGGGTCCGTCGGGGAGCTGTTTTTT. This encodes CASSLSPRGGSVGELFF.

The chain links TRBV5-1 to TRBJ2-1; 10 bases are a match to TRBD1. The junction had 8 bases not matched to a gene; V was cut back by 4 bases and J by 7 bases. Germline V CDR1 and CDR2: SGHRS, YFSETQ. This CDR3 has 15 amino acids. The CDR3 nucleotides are TGCGCCAGCAGCCCGTGGGACAGGGGTGTGAATGAGCAGTTCTTC. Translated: CASSPWDRGVNEQFF.

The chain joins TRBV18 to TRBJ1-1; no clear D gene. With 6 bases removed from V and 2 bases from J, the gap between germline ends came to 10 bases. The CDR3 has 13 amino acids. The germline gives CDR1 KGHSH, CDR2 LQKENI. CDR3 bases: TGTGCCAGCTCCAAAGACGATAACACTGAAGCTTTCTTT. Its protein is CASSKDDNTEAFF. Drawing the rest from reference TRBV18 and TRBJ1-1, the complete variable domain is NAGVMQNPRHLVRRRGQEARLRCSPMKGHSHVYWYRQLPEEGLKFMVYLQKENIIDESGMPKERFSAEFPKEGPSILRIQQVVRGDSAAYFCASSKDDNTEAFFGQGTRLTVV.

The CDR3 DNA follows: TGTGCCATCAGGGATGGACGCTTGGGGTACGAGCAGTACTTC. Translating gives CAIRDGRLGYEQYF. The genes are TRBV10-3 and TRBJ2-7; D remains ambiguous. The CDR3 runs 14 residues. Between the trimmed V and J ends, which lost 6 bases and 4 bases, there was a span of 16 bases. The germline V gene has CDR1 ENHRY and CDR2 SYGVKD.

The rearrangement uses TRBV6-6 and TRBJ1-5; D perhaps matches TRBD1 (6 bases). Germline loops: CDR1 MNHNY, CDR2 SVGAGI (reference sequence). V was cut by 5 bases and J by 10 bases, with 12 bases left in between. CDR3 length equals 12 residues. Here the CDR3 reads CASSNTGIPQHF. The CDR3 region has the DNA TGTGCCAGCAGTAATACAGGGATCCCCCAGCATTTT.

The CDR3 DNA reads TGCGCCAGCAGCCACCCTAGCGGCACCTACGAGCAGTACTTC. Protein product: CASSHPSGTYEQYF. The V and J genes are TRBV4-1 and TRBJ2-7, with 7 bases lining up with TRBD2. This CDR3 has 14 amino acids. Germline CDR1 and CDR2: MGHRA and YSYEKL. J gave up 2 bases and V 3 bases, and 4 bases lay outside the gene matches.

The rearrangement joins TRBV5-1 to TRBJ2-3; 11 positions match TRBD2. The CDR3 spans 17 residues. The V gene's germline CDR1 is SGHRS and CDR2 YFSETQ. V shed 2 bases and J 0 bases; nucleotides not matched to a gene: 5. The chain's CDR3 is CASSLGTSGTSTDTQYF. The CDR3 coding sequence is TGCGCCAGCAGCTTAGGGACTAGCGGCACTAGCACAGATACGCAGTATTTT.

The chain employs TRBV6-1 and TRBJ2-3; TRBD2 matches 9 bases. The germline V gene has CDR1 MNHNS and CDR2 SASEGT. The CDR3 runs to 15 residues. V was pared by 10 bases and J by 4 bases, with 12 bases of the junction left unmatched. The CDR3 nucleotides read TGTGCCACCGGGGGGGGGCTAGCGGGATCAGATACGCAGTATTTT. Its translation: CATGGGLAGSDTQYF.

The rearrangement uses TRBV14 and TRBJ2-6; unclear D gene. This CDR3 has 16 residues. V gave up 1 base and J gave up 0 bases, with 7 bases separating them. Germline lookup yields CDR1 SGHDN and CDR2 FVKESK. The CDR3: CASSQVYFSGANVLTF. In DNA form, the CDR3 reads TGTGCCAGCAGCCAAGTTTATTTCTCTGGGGCCAACGTCCTGACTTTC.

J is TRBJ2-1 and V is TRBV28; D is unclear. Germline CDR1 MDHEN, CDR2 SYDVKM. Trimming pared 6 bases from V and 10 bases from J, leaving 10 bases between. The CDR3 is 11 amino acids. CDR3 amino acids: CASSLTGEQFF. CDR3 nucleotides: TGTGCCAGCAGCCTGACCGGGGAGCAGTTCTTC.

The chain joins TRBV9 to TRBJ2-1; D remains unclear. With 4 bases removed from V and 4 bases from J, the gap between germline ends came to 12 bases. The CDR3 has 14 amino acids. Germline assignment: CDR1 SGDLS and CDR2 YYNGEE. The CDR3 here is CASSWGGSYNEQFF. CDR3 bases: TGTGCCAGCAGCTGGGGTGGCAGTTACAATGAGCAGTTCTTC.